Listed here is a single T cell receptor (beta chain). The antigen remains unidentified. Libraries were prepared by immunoSEQ multiplex PCR; TCRdb keeps only in-frame clonotypes and omits some of them. Here the sample spans tens of thousands of clones, roughly 90% being singletons. This entry is derived from a study of OX40 agonist ivuxolimab in advanced cancers. Overall study: Previous treatment with anti-PD-1, anti-PD-L1 or anti-CTLA-4 therapy was allowed; about 44% had received some. General study findings and limits: CD4+ and CD8+ blood T cells expanded clonally by week 6 at 0.1 to 3.0 mg/kg. Antigen specificity of clonally expanded peripheral T cells was not established. In general, CD8+ T cells held more expanded clones than CD4+ did, on average.

V gave up 0 bases and J gave up 2 bases, with 5 bases separating them. Germline V gene lookup returns CDR1 SGHTA and CDR2 FQGNSA. The CDR3 length is 15 residues. The chain recombines TRBV7-2 with TRBJ1-6; D is undetermined. This specimen was CD4+ or CD8+ T cells sorted from blood, taken in a trial of the OX40 agonist ivuxolimab. The sequence was collected from an adult with an advanced solid tumor such as melanoma, head and neck, liver or kidney cancer. This CDR3 is CASSLARPYNSPLHF. CDR3 DNA: TGTGCCAGCAGCTTAGCCAGGCCCTATAATTCACCCCTCCACTTT. The full variable domain, completed using reference TRBV7-2 and TRBJ1-6, is GAGVSQSPSNKVTEKGKDVELRCDPISGHTALYWYRQSLGQGLEFLIYFQGNSAPDKSGLPSDRFSAERTGGSVSTLTIQRTQQEDSAVYLCASSLARPYNSPLHFGNGTRLTVT.